This T cell receptor (beta chain) was found in a study of vaccination and CD4 T cells after COVID-19. Study-level points and caveats: Counts of SARS-CoV-2-reactive clonotypes had a median that went from roughly 22 to 38, a nonsignificant change.

Treatment of the sample: roughly 10-day PBMC culture with coronavirus spike peptide pools or control peptides (ViraFEST assay). CD4+ T lymphocytes from the unexposed donor were collected before the COVID-19 pandemic (2011-2018). Germline loops: CDR1 DFQATT, CDR2 SNEGSKA (reference sequence). This CDR3 has 17 amino acids. V was pared by 0 bases and J by 0 bases, with 18 bases between. Note on this clonotype: Its antigen is not identified.

The Oncomine TCR Beta short-read assay sequenced DNA from cultured CD4+ T cells. TCRdb reprocessed the PCR reads with MiXCR, giving one entry per CDR3 protein. The sample has around 2,600 distinct CDR3 sequences, 25% to 30% seen once; the top ten hold 40% to 50%. The sequencing sample was made of CD4+ T cells from blood, cultured in vitro. The sequence was obtained from a human donor in good health. V is TRBV20-1 and J is TRBJ2-7; the D is unclear. The CDR3: CSARDDEVEALSYEQYF. In DNA, the CDR3 is TGCAGTGCTAGAGATGACGAGGTAGAGGCCCTCTCCTACGAGCAGTACTTC.